This T cell receptor (beta chain) was observed in a study of T-cell memory formation after mild COVID-19. Study-wide background: There were largely donor-specific TCR clusters.

Study-level results: Certain responding clones were present in pre-infection memory, suggesting participation of cross-reactive memory. CD4/CD8 balance characterized clones contracting day 15 to 85, and CD4+ skew characterized later expanders.

Only a few counts were recorded for this clonotype. The antigen remains unidentified. Via MiXCR, TCRdb re-called the 5' RACE reads, giving one row per CDR3 protein. The table shows around 250,000 distinct CDR3 sequences, with roughly 17% occurring only once. Germline loops: CDR1 SNHLY, CDR2 FYNNEI. The CDR3 consists of 13 residues. With V trimmed by 7 bases and J by 14 bases, 9 bases remained unmatched. Sequencing was carried out using PBMCs or a T cell subset sorted from them (not recorded which). The receptor was isolated from a man younger than 35 who had mild COVID-19 (a few samples of this study predate the infection). Cell type and time point are not known. The chain combines TRBV2 with TRBJ2-3; 13 bases are shared with TRBD2. The CDR3 spells CASIGLAGARRYF. DNA for the CDR3: TGTGCCAGCATTGGACTAGCGGGGGCACGGAGGTATTTT.